This TCR beta chain comes out of a study of T cells in Graves' hyperthyroidism and ophthalmopathy. Study-wide results and limits: Most clonotypes that expanded in the thyroid above 0.001 also showed up in blood.

RNA transcripts were the template for amplifying TCR beta CDR3 regions. The HTBI primer set drove a first-round RT-PCR of the TCR CDR3. TCRdb fed the multiplex PCR reads into MiXCR, producing one record per CDR3 protein. The sample has about 130,000 distinct CDR3 sequences, less than 25% seen once. The hyperthyroidism was newly diagnosed and had lasted under 2 months; the patients were aged 18 to 65. Uncontrolled infection, other autoimmune disease, pregnancy and lactation each barred patients from inclusion. This clonotype has a handful of counts. No antigen is known for it. The clonotype originates from a woman aged 45-65 years with Graves' hyperthyroidism that later progressed to Graves' ophthalmopathy. The sequencing input was blood.

The CDR3 loop reads CASRMTGNQPQHF. CDR3 nucleotides: TGTGCCAGCAGAATGACAGGGAATCAGCCCCAGCATTTT. This rearrangement joins TRBV6-1 to TRBJ1-5; TRBD1 matches 7 bases. J lost 4 bases, V lost 6 bases, and 3 bases had no gene match. Germline CDR1 is MNHNS and CDR2 is SASEGT. The CDR3 loop spans 13 amino acids.